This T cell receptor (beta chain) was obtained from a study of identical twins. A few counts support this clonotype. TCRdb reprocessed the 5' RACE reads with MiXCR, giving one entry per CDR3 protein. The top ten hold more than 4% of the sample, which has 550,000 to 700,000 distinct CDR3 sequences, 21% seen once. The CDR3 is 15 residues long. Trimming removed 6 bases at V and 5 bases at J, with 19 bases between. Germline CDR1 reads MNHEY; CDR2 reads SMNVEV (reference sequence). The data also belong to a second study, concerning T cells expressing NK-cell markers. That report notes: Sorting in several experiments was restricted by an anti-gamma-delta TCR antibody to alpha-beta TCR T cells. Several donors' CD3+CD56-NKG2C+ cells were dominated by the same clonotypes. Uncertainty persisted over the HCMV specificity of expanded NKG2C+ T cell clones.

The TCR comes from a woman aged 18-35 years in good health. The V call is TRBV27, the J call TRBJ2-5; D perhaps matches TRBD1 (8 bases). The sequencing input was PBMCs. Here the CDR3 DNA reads TGTGCCAGCAGCCATTTGACAGGGGAGGGGGAGACCCAGTACTTC. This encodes CASSHLTGEGETQYF.